What follows is one T cell receptor beta chain and its context. Terminally differentiated effector memory CD45RA+ cells were left out of the naive CD8 fraction, which was CD45RO-negative and positively selected for CCR7. Assay execution took place at the deep level. This table comes from immunoSEQ multiplex PCR, and its TCRdb copy is limited to in-frame clones, with some not included. The table includes about 870,000 clones, 90% to 95% detected once. The data were obtained in a study of shared clonotypes between healthy human individuals. The V and J ends lost 4 bases and 3 bases respectively, with 10 bases between them. CDR1 and CDR2 from the germline V gene are SGHVS and FQNEAQ. The CDR3 is 13 residues long.

This chain joins TRBV7-8 and TRBJ2-7; maybe TRBD2 (6 bases). The clonotype was recovered from a man aged 25 to 40 in good health. The sample taken for sequencing was naive CD8+ T cells sorted from blood. The CDR3 protein is CASSSGTLYEQYF. The CDR3 nucleotides read TGTGCCAGCAGCTCTGGGACTCTCTACGAGCAGTACTTC. Complete variable domain (other parts from reference TRBV7-8 and TRBJ2-7): GAGVSQSPRYKVAKRGQDVALRCDPISGHVSLFWYQQALGQGPEFLTYFQNEAQLDKSGLPSDRFFAERPEGSVSTLKIQRTQQEDSAVYLCASSSGTLYEQYFGPGTRLTVT.